The 17 T cell receptor beta chains below all came from one sample that was sequenced in a study of vaccination effects on CD4 cells after COVID-19. Sequencing was performed with immunoSEQ multiplex PCR; in TCRdb, only in-frame clones are kept and a portion is missing. The data contain about 72,000 clones, 77% of them seen just once; the ten biggest clones take up roughly 2%. Their recognized antigens are unknown. Isolating CD4+ T cells followed less than 11 days of culture. This specimen was CD4+ T cells from PBMCs cultured without peptide, taken before COVID-19 vaccination. These receptors all come from a human donor who received a COVID-19 vaccine.

The gene calls are TRBV4-3 and TRBJ2-1; 7 bases match TRBD1. Germline V gene sequence: CDR1 LGHNA, CDR2 YSLEER. Losses at the gene ends were 2 bases for V and 7 bases for J; bases not matched to a gene: 17. This CDR3 is built from 18 residues. CDR3 nucleotides: TGCGCCAGCAGCCAACACACCTACCGGGACAGATCATTAAATGAGCAGTTCTTC. It encodes CASSQHTYRDRSLNEQFF.

The rearrangement uses TRBV4-2 and TRBJ2-3; TRBD2 aligns across 7 bases. There are 15 residues in the CDR3. Per germline, CDR1 LGHNA and CDR2 YNFKEQ. Losses at the gene ends were 1 base for V and 3 bases for J; bases not matched to a gene: 4. The CDR3 coding sequence is TGTGCCAGCAGCCAAGTAGCGGGTAGAACAGATACGCAGTATTTT. Translating it yields CASSQVAGRTDTQYF.

The chain couples TRBV10-3 to TRBJ1-1, with 7 bases fitting TRBD1. The V gene end was trimmed by 2 bases and the J gene end by 2 bases; junction bases not matched to a gene: 5. In germline, CDR1 is ENHRY, CDR2 SYGVKD. CDR3 size: 15 residues. CDR3 amino acids: CAISEPGQSNTEAFF. In DNA form, the CDR3 reads TGTGCCATCAGTGAGCCGGGACAGTCTAACACTGAAGCTTTCTTT.

This clone occurred a few times. The chain employs TRBV7-8 and TRBJ1-1; the D is unclear. Germline V gene data show CDR1 as SGHVS and CDR2 as FQNEAQ. Trimming cost V 2 bases and J 4 bases, with 8 bases left between them. This CDR3 spans 13 amino acids. CDR3 in DNA: TGTGCCAGCAGCTTAACGCGCGGCACTGAAGCTTTCTTT. This sequence encodes CASSLTRGTEAFF. Supplemented by reference TRBV7-8 and TRBJ1-1, the full variable domain reads GAGVSQSPRYKVAKRGQDVALRCDPISGHVSLFWYQQALGQGPEFLTYFQNEAQLDKSGLPSDRFFAERPEGSVSTLKIQRTQQEDSAVYLCASSLTRGTEAFFGQGTRLTVV.

The rearrangement uses TRBV18 and TRBJ2-5, with D possibly matching TRBD2 (6 bases). CDR1 is KGHSH and CDR2 is LQKENI in the germline V gene. V was clipped by 0 bases and J by 1 base, with 9 bases between them. The CDR3 is made up of 15 amino acids. CDR3 protein: CASSPPSGPQETQYF. The CDR3 coding sequence is TGTGCCAGCTCACCACCGAGCGGGCCCCAAGAGACCCAGTACTTC.

The rearrangement joins TRBV28 to TRBJ1-4; no reliable D call. Trimming cost V 3 bases and J 4 bases, with 9 bases left between them. Looked up from germline, CDR1 is MDHEN and CDR2 is SYDVKM. This CDR3 region has 14 residues. CDR3 in amino acids: CASSLTVYNEKLFF. For the CDR3, the DNA is TGTGCCAGCAGTTTGACGGTTTATAATGAAAAACTGTTTTTT.

The V and J genes are TRBV3-1 (or the pseudogene TRBV3-2) and TRBJ1-2; D is possibly TRBD1 (6 bases). V was clipped by 0 bases and J by 8 bases, with 22 bases between them. Germline V gives CDR1 LGHDT, CDR2 YNNKEL (reference sequence). The CDR3 runs to 17 residues. CDR3 loop: CASSQDLSHGGLLGYTF. The CDR3 region has the DNA TGTGCCAGCAGCCAAGATTTGTCTCATGGGGGGCTCTTAGGCTACACCTTC.

The V gene is TRBV28, the J gene TRBJ2-1; 9 bases are shared with TRBD1. V gave up 6 bases and J gave up 6 bases; unmatched junction bases: 12. Germline CDR1 is MDHEN and CDR2 is SYDVKM. This CDR3 is 16 amino acids long. CDR3 DNA: TGTGCCAGCAGCTCCCCGGGGGACAGGGCTATCAATGAGCAGTTCTTC. Its translation is CASSSPGDRAINEQFF.

As DNA, the CDR3 is TGCGCCAGCAGCTTGTCCGGACAGGGGTATAACGACTATGGCTACACCTTC. Protein product: CASSLSGQGYNDYGYTF. The chain employs TRBV5-1 and TRBJ1-2, with 9 nucleotides matching TRBD1. Germline loops: CDR1 SGHRS, CDR2 YFSETQ. The CDR3 is 17 amino acids. The junction had 10 bases not matched to a gene; V was cut back by 1 base and J by 3 bases.

This clone has at least ten counts. This sequence joins TRBV2 and TRBJ1-2; D gene unclear. This CDR3 comprises 16 residues. Germline V gene sequence: CDR1 SNHLY, CDR2 FYNNEI. The ends were cut back, 6 bases at V and 0 bases at J, with 17 bases in the middle. The CDR3 region is CASSARPGSPNYGYTF. Written as DNA, the CDR3 is TGTGCCAGCAGCGCAAGACCCGGATCCCCTAACTATGGCTACACCTTC.

The count of this clone is one. This chain connects TRBV28 to TRBJ1-1; D call uncertain. Trimming pared 4 bases from V and 7 bases from J, leaving 16 bases between. This CDR3 contains 14 residues. The V gene's germline CDR1 is MDHEN and CDR2 SYDVKM. In DNA form, the CDR3 reads TGTGCCAGCAGTTCCCGTCCAGTTACGCTTGAAGCTTTCTTT. Its protein is CASSSRPVTLEAFF.

V is TRBV6-5 and J is TRBJ2-2; 11 nucleotides match TRBD1. This CDR3 comprises 15 residues. V lost 6 bases, J lost 5 bases, and 5 bases stayed unmatched. Per the germline V gene, CDR1 is MNHEY and CDR2 is SVGAGI. The CDR3 loop is CASREGTGGTGELFF. DNA for the CDR3: TGTGCCAGCAGGGAGGGGACAGGGGGGACCGGGGAGCTGTTTTTT.

This clone was seen just once. V is TRBV5-6 and J is TRBJ2-2, with 15 bases that match TRBD2. The CDR3 consists of 18 residues. The germline gives CDR1 SGHDT, CDR2 YYEEEE. V shed 3 bases, J shed 1 base, and the junction held 4 bases outside the gene matches. CDR3 bases: TGTGCCAGCAGCTCCGGGACTAGCGGGGGGCGGAACACCGGGGAGCTGTTTTTT. Translated: CASSSGTSGGRNTGELFF.

The V gene is TRBV18, the J gene TRBJ2-3; 9 bases are shared with TRBD2. Germline V gene lookup returns CDR1 KGHSH and CDR2 LQKENI. This CDR3 is 14 amino acids long. The J segment lost 2 bases and the V segment lost 5 bases, leaving 2 bases of the junction unmatched. The CDR3 sequence is CASSGGGDTDTQYF. Written as DNA, the CDR3 is TGTGCCAGCTCAGGCGGGGGGGACACAGATACGCAGTATTTT. Full variable domain (outside the CDR3, taken from reference TRBV18 and TRBJ2-3): NAGVMQNPRHLVRRRGQEARLRCSPMKGHSHVYWYRQLPEEGLKFMVYLQKENIIDESGMPKERFSAEFPKEGPSILRIQQVVRGDSAAYFCASSGGGDTDTQYFGPGTRLTVL.

Only one count was recorded for this clone. V is TRBV18 and J is TRBJ2-2; D not resolved. The CDR3 extends over 15 amino acids. Germline CDR1 reads KGHSH; CDR2 reads LQKENI. V was trimmed by 3 bases and J by 3 bases, leaving 11 bases between them. The CDR3 DNA sequence: TGTGCCAGCTCACCGCGGCAGGCCGACACCGGGGAGCTGTTTTTT. Its translation is CASSPRQADTGELFF.

This clone was recorded a few times. The chain links TRBV10-2 to TRBJ1-2; D ambiguous. Trimming shortened V by 0 bases and J by 3 bases, and 11 bases separated the two germline ends. CDR3 length: 15 residues. Germline loops: CDR1 WSHSY, CDR2 SAAADI. This CDR3 reads CASSESAGSYYGYTF. The CDR3 region has the DNA TGCGCCAGCAGTGAGTCCGCGGGCAGCTACTATGGCTACACCTTC.

The chain joins TRBV5-1 to TRBJ1-2; 9 bases align to TRBD1. Germline values: CDR1 SGHRS, CDR2 YFSETQ. With V trimmed by 4 bases and J by 4 bases, 5 bases remained unmatched. The CDR3 is made up of 14 amino acids. This CDR3 is CASSLRDRVYGYTF. The CDR3 DNA sequence: TGCGCCAGCAGCCTCCGGGACAGGGTCTATGGCTACACCTTC. The full variable domain, completed using reference TRBV5-1 and TRBJ1-2, is KAGVTQTPRYLIKTRGQQVTLSCSPISGHRSVSWYQQTPGQGLQFLFEYFSETQRNKGNFPGRFSGRQFSNSRSEMNVSTLELGDSALYLCASSLRDRVYGYTFGSGTRLTVV.